The 3 T cell receptor beta chains in this list originate from one sample, sequenced in a study of regulatory T cells in long-lasting Graves disease. Regarding time point: persistent/refractory GD, antithyroid drugs over 5 years with positive TRAb. The TCR library was prepared using RNA isolated from PBMCs. iRepertoire HTBI primers and Arm-PCR of CDR3 regions built TCR beta libraries. TCRdb itself ran the multiplex PCR reads through MiXCR, one entry per CDR3 protein. The data show roughly 490,000 distinct CDR3 sequences, under 25% seen once. Sequences were derived from peripheral blood mononuclear cells (PBMCs), sampled when the disease was refractory, from a patient treated with antithyroid drugs. These receptors all stem from a female donor with Graves disease.

The V and J genes are TRBV7-8 and TRBJ2-7; 7 nucleotides line up with TRBD1. V was clipped by 5 bases and J by 3 bases; unmatched bases: 7. Germline CDR1 is SGHVS and CDR2 is FQNEAQ. This CDR3 is built from 14 residues. The CDR3 region is CASSMGQSDYEQYF. The CDR3 nucleotides are TGTGCCAGCAGCATGGGACAGTCCGACTACGAGCAGTACTTC.

Concerning this clonotype itself: Being one base from a much bigger clone, this may be a read error. Lacking the conserved final phenylalanine or tryptophan, this CDR3 likely reflects a read error. The CDR3 is CASSLRDTQYS. For the CDR3, the DNA is TGTGCCAGCAGCTTACGAGATACGCAGTATTCT. The chain joins TRBV7-2 to TRBJ2-3; no clear D gene. V dropped 2 bases and J dropped 5 bases, with 2 bases sitting between them. CDR3 length: 11 residues. Germline loops: CDR1 SGHTA, CDR2 FQGNSA.

In its sample, this clonotype was seen a few times. This sequence joins TRBV20-1 and TRBJ2-5; 8 bases are a match to TRBD2. J gave up 0 bases and V 3 bases, and 6 bases lay outside the gene matches. Germline V gene sequence: CDR1 DFQATT, CDR2 SNEGSKA (reference sequence). CDR3 length: 15 residues. In DNA, the CDR3 is TGCAGTGCTAGTAGCCCGGGAGGGTACCAAGAGACCCAGTACTTC. Amino acid sequence: CSASSPGGYQETQYF.